A selection of T cell receptor beta chains follows, all from one sample in a study of shared clonotypes between healthy human individuals. Assay: immunoSEQ multiplex PCR; the TCRdb copy retains only in-frame clones and omits some. The repertoire includes about 640,000 clones, more than 70% of them detected once, and less than 2% sits in the top ten. The sequencing input was memory CD4+ T cells sorted from blood. These receptors were obtained from a woman aged 25 to 39 in good health. The CDR3 runs from the conserved cysteine through the conserved F or W. A D gene is named only where the DNA matches it firmly. Size is stated for part of the rows, as once, few or many counts, or as a class when the clone is expanded.

TRBV28	-	TRBJ1-3	-	CASFSGLGNTIYF	TGTGCCAGCTTTAGCGGCCTTGGAAACACCATATATTTT
TRBV7-9	-	TRBJ2-2	TRBD1	CASSKGGLDTGELFF	TGTGCCAGCAGCAAAGGGGGCTTGGACACCGGGGAGCTGTTTTTT
TRBV7-8	-	TRBJ2-3	TRBD2	CASSLVAGGSTDTQYF	TGTGCCAGCAGCTTAGTGGCGGGAGGTAGTACAGATACGCAGTATTTT
TRBV5-4	-	TRBJ1-1	TRBD1	CASSLQGGNTEAFF	TGTGCCAGCAGCTTGCAGGGGGGAAACACTGAAGCTTTCTTT
TRBV28	-	TRBJ2-1	TRBD2	CASSPGLAGLSYNEQFF	TGTGCCAGCAGTCCTGGACTAGCGGGCCTGTCCTACAATGAGCAGTTCTTC
TRBV4-1	-	TRBJ2-4	-	CASSGRNIQYF	TGCGCCAGCAGCGGTAGGAACATTCAGTACTTC
TRBV11-2	-	TRBJ2-1	TRBD1	CASGTESYNEQFF	TGTGCCAGTGGGACAGAGTCCTACAATGAGCAGTTCTTC
TRBV6-5	many	TRBJ2-7	TRBD1	CASSPLDRAPTLEYF	TGTGCCAGCAGCCCACTTGACAGGGCGCCAACGTTGGAGTACTTC
TRBV9	many	TRBJ1-4	TRBD1	CASGDRGEKLFF	TGTGCCAGCGGGGACAGGGGCGAAAAACTGTTTTTT
TRBV6-1	-	TRBJ2-7	-	CASTGGASYEQYF	TGTGCCAGCACTGGTGGCGCCTCCTACGAGCAGTACTTC
TRBV11-3	-	TRBJ2-7	TRBD1	CASSFGQGRWQYF	TGTGCCAGCAGCTTTGGACAGGGTCGGTGGCAGTACTTC
TRBV2	-	TRBJ2-7	-	CASSEGADYEQYF	TGTGCCAGCAGTGAGGGGGCAGACTACGAGCAGTACTTC
TRBV7-4	many	TRBJ2-7	TRBD2	CASSLDLWLAGSPAGEQYF	TGTGCCAGCAGCTTAGATCTGTGGCTAGCGGGATCCCCCGCCGGAGAGCAGTACTTC
TRBV6-1	-	TRBJ2-3	-	CASRRGGGHTQYF	TGTGCCAGCAGAAGGGGAGGAGGTCATACGCAGTATTTT
TRBV7-9	-	TRBJ2-5	-	CASSLDPIPETQYF	TGTGCCAGCAGCTTGGATCCTATCCCAGAGACCCAGTACTTC
TRBV19	-	TRBJ1-5	TRBD1	CASSGTGKSNQPQHF	TGTGCCAGTAGTGGGACAGGGAAGAGTAATCAGCCCCAGCATTTT
TRBV11-2	many	TRBJ2-1	-	CASSLGLTVTSAYNEQFF	TGTGCCAGCAGCTTAGGTTTGACGGTGACTAGTGCCTACAATGAGCAGTTCTTC
TRBV27	few	TRBJ2-3	-	CASSRWALSTDTQYF	TGTGCCAGCAGTCGGTGGGCATTGTCGACAGATACGCAGTATTTT
TRBV28	few	TRBJ2-3	TRBD1	CASSHGQGRTDTQYF	TGTGCCAGCAGTCACGGACAGGGTCGCACAGATACGCAGTATTTT
TRBV13	-	TRBJ2-4	TRBD1	CASRGQELAKNIQYF	TGTGCCAGCAGGGGACAGGAACTAGCCAAAAACATTCAGTACTTC
TRBV11-3	-	TRBJ2-7	TRBD1	CASSLDVGRGLDEQYF	TGTGCCAGCAGCTTAGATGTCGGCAGGGGGCTAGACGAGCAGTACTTC
TRBV6-1	-	TRBJ2-7	TRBD2	CASSGGRAGQYF	TGTGCCAGCAGTGGGGGGAGGGCCGGGCAGTACTTC
TRBV27	-	TRBJ1-5	-	CASRFTGNNQPQHF	TGTGCCAGCAGGTTTACAGGGAACAATCAGCCCCAGCATTTT